This T cell receptor beta chain was documented in a study of sequential checkpoint blockade in melanoma. The count of this clone is one. The V gene's germline CDR1 is SQVTM and CDR2 ANQGSEA. The CDR3 has 12 amino acids. Trimming left V 5 bases short and J 7 bases short, with 14 bases between. Treatment described: randomized to nivolumab then ipilimumab (arm A) or the reverse (arm B). Repertoires were generated with immunoSEQ multiplex PCR, while TCRdb's copy carries only in-frame clones and drops some. The sample has under 25,000 clones; around 80% are singletons. The receptor's source is a human donor with melanoma. The V call is TRBV29-1, the J call TRBJ1-1; D possibly corresponds to TRBD1 (5 bases). The sample consisted of CD8+ T cells sorted from blood (inferred from file names), taken from a patient given nivolumab and ipilimumab in sequence. The CDR3, as DNA: TGCAGCGTTTTCGTGGGGCATTTTGAAGCTTTCTTT. Translating it yields CSVFVGHFEAFF. The variable domain in full, with the rest retrieved from reference TRBV29-1 and TRBJ1-1, is SAVISQKPSRDICQRGTSLTIQCQVDSQVTMMFWYRQQPGQSLTLIATANQGSEATYESGFVIDKFPISRPNLTFSTLTVSNMSPEDSSIYLCSVFVGHFEAFFGQGTRLTVV.